This T cell receptor beta chain was retrieved from a study of blood T cell repertoires in COVID-19. Overall study context: The samples span acute and convalescent COVID-19 from the United States, Italy and Spain.

Authors' methods: Reference gene primer amplification in the assay estimated nucleated cell counts. The data were produced by immunoSEQ multiplex PCR, yet TCRdb's version contains in-frame clones alone and is incomplete. That table gives V, J and clone size, and the DNA gave D and trimming. Of approximately 230,000 clones listed, just under 85% are singletons. The germline CDR1 and CDR2 sequences are SGHRS and YFSETQ. This CDR3 has 14 residues. V dropped 8 bases and J dropped 2 bases, with 14 bases sitting between them. This receptor was taken from a man at least 80 years old with acute or convalescent COVID-19. The chain links TRBV5-1 to TRBJ1-5, with D possibly being TRBD1 (5 bases). Sequenced input: peripheral blood. CDR3 in amino acids: CASALGGGNQPQHF. The DNA for the CDR3 is TGCGCCAGTGCCCTTGGGGGGGGCAATCAGCCCCAGCATTTT. Supplemented by reference TRBV5-1 and TRBJ1-5, the full variable domain reads KAGVTQTPRYLIKTRGQQVTLSCSPISGHRSVSWYQQTPGQGLQFLFEYFSETQRNKGNFPGRFSGRQFSNSRSEMNVSTLELGDSALYLCASALGGGNQPQHFGDGTRLSIL.